This T cell receptor (beta chain) was identified during a study of blood T cell repertoires in COVID-19 (dated by TCRdb to 2020 to 2022). The study in broad terms: Collaborator samples came from the United States, Italy and Spain and covered acute and convalescent phases of COVID-19. Where available, HLA class I and class II types were obtained from metadata supplied by the sample provider rather than from assay-based typing. Samples came from the ongoing ImmuneRACE study (first 160 participants) plus 1,254 subjects from 6 global collaborators. The repertoires were released in a freely available public database meant as a resource for research on the immune response to SARS-CoV-2. Nearly every sample came with metadata listing a de-identified subject ID, COVID-19 status, age in years and sex. The dataset comprised deeply sampled blood TCRbeta repertoires from subjects exposed to, actively infected with, or recovered from COVID-19. The material from the prospective study consisted of cDNA or gDNA derived from T cells, B-cell-depleted T cells, or PBMCs.

The CDR1 and CDR2 encoded by the germline V gene are SGHAT and FQNNGV. Germline trimming amounts to 6 bases on V and 2 bases on J, with 7 as the count of junction bases outside the gene matches. Counted from cysteine to phenylalanine, this CDR3 has 14 amino acids. The read is trimmed to its CDR3 DNA, 42 bases read in frame from base 1. TCRbeta CDR3 regions were amplified from genomic DNA by means of the immunoSEQ Assay, a bias-controlled multiplex PCR. For the original study's pipeline: Within the assay, amplification of reference gene primers was used to estimate how many nucleated cells each sample contained. Sequence reads were collapsed and filtered to measure the absolute abundance of every unique TCRbeta CDR3 rearrangement. For each sample, productive Simpson clonality was calculated by taking the square root of Simpson's diversity index across productive rearrangements. As stored in TCRdb, this immuneACCESS dataset retains in-frame rearrangements with V and J assigned. A fraction of the clones does not appear; measured against another copy, unresolved V genes explain less than half of the discrepancy, and the remainder lacks a known reason. V and J calls plus clone size are reproduced from that table; the DNA served to infer D and trimming. The sample table records some 230,000 clones; roughly 80% of these occur just once. Roughly 7.4% of the sample is in the top ten clones.

With regard to this clone: The antigen it binds to is not known. No much larger clone exists at a distance of one base, and base qualities are not known.

Collaborating institutions collected whole blood in K2EDTA tubes following their own protocols. For TCRbeta analysis, collaborators shipped samples as frozen whole blood, isolated PBMCs, or DNA extracted from either of those sample types. Findings and caveats that apply to the study as a whole: How much clinical and demographic metadata was included differed by source and by participant, and the metadata was provided uncurated.

The sequenced sample consisted of peripheral blood. The rearrangement combines TRBV11-2 with TRBJ2-7, with 7 middle bases fitting TRBD1. The sequence was collected from a woman aged 45-65 years with acute or convalescent COVID-19. The nucleotides are TGTGCCAGCAGACTTGGACAGGCTGCCTACGAGCAGTACTTC. The encoded protein is CASRLGQAAYEQYF.